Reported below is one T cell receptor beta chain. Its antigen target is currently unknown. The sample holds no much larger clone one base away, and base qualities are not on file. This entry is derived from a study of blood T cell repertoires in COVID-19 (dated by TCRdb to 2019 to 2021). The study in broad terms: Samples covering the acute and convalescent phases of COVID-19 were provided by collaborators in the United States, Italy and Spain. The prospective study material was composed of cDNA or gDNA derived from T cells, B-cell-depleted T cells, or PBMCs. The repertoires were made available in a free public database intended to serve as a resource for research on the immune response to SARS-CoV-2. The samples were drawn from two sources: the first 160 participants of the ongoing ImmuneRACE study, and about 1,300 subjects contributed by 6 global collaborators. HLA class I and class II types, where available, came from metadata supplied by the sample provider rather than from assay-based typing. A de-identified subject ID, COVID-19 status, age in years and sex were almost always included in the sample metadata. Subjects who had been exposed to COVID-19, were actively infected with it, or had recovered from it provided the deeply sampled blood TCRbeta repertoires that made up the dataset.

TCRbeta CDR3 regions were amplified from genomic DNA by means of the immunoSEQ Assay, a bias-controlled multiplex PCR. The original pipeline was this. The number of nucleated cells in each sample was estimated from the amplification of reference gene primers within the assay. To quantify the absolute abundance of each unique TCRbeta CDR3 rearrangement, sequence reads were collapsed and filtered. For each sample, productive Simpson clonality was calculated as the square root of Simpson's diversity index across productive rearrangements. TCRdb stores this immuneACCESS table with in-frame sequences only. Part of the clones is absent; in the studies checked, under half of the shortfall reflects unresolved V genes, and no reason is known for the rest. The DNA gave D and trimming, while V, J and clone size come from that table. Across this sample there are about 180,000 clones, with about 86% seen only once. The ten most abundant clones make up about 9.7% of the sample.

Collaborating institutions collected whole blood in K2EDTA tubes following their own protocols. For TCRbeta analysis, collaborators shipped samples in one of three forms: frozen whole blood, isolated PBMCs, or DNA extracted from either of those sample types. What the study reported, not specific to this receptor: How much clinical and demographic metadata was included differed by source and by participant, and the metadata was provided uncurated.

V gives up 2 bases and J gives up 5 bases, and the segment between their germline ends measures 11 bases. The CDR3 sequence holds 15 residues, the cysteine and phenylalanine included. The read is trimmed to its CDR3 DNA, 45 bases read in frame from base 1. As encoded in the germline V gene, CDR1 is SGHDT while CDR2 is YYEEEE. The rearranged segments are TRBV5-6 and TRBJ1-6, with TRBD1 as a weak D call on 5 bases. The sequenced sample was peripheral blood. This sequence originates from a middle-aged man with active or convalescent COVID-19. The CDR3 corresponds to CASSLPGQNNSPLHF. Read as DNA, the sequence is TGTGCCAGCAGCTTACCAGGGCAGAATAATTCACCCCTCCACTTT.